Below, one T cell receptor (beta chain) is given with its context. The record originates from a study of post-analysis software for immune sequencing data. TCR beta cDNA libraries had unique molecular identifiers. TCRdb re-called the PCR reads through MiXCR, storing one row per CDR3 protein. This sample has some 800,000 distinct CDR3 sequences; roughly 46% occur once, and the top ten carry over 4.5%. Input material: blood. The sequence came from a girl aged 5-17 years with multiple sclerosis.

CDR3 sequence: CASSPTGVSQMGDTEAFF. The CDR3, as DNA: TGTGCCAGCAGCCCTACAGGGGTTTCGCAAATGGGGGACACTGAAGCTTTCTTT. V usage is TRBV7-9 and J usage is TRBJ1-1; 7 bases map to TRBD1. Germline lookup yields CDR1 SEHNR and CDR2 FQNEAQ (reference sequence). The CDR3 runs 18 residues. Losses at the gene ends were 5 bases for V and 3 bases for J; bases not matched to a gene: 18.